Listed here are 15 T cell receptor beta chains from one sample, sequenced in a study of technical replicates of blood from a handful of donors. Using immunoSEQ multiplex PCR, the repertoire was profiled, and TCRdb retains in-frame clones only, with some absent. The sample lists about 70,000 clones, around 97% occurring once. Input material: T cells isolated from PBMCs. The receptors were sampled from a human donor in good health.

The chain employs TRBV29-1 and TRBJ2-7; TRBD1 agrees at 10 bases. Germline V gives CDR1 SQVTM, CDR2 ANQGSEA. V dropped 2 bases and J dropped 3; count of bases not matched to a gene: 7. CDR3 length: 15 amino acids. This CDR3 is CSVELPGQGFYEQYF. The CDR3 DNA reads TGCAGCGTTGAATTACCGGGACAGGGGTTCTACGAGCAGTACTTC.

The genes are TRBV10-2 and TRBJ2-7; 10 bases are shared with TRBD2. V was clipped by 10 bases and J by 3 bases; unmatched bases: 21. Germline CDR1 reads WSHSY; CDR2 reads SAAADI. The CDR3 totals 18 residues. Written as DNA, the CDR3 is TGCGCCACCGATCTCGGATTCCAAGCGGGAGGGCGTCTCTACGAGCAGTACTTC. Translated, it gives CATDLGFQAGGRLYEQYF.

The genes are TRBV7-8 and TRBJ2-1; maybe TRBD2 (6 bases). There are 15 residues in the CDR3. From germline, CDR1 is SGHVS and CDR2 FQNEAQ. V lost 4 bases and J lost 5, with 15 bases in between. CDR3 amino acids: CASSSRLGGDNEQFF. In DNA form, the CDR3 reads TGTGCCAGCAGCTCAAGGCTGGGCGGGGACAATGAGCAGTTCTTC. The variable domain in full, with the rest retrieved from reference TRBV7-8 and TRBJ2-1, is GAGVSQSPRYKVAKRGQDVALRCDPISGHVSLFWYQQALGQGPEFLTYFQNEAQLDKSGLPSDRFFAERPEGSVSTLKIQRTQQEDSAVYLCASSSRLGGDNEQFFGPGTRLTVL.

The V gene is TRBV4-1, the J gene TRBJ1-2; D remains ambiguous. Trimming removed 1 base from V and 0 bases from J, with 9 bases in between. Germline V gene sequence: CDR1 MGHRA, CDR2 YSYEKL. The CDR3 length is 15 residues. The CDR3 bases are TGCGCCAGCAGCCAAGGGTCAGACACTAACTATGGCTACACCTTC. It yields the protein CASSQGSDTNYGYTF.

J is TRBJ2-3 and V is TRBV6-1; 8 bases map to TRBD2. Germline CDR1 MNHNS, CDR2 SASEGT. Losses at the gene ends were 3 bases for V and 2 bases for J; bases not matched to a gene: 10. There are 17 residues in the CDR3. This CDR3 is CASSDSGTNPNTDTQYF. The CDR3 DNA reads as TGTGCCAGCAGTGATAGCGGGACTAACCCTAACACAGATACGCAGTATTTT.

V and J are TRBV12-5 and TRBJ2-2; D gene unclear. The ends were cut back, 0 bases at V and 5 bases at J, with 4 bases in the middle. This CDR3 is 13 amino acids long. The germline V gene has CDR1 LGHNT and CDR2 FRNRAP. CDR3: CASGLVQTGELFF. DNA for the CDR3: TGTGCTAGTGGTTTGGTACAGACCGGGGAGCTGTTTTTT.

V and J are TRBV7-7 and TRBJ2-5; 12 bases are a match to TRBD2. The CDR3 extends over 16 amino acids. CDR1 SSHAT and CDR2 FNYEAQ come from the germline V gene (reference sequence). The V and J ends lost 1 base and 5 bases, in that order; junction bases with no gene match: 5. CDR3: CASSLGLAGAGETQYF. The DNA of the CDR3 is TGTGCCAGCAGCTTAGGACTAGCGGGAGCGGGTGAGACCCAGTACTTC.

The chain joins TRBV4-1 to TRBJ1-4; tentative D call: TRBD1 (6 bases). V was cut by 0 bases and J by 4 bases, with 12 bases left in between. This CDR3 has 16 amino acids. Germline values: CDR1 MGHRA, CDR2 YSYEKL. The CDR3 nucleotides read TGCGCCAGCAGCCAAGATTGGGGGCGGATTAATGAAAAACTGTTTTTT. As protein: CASSQDWGRINEKLFF.

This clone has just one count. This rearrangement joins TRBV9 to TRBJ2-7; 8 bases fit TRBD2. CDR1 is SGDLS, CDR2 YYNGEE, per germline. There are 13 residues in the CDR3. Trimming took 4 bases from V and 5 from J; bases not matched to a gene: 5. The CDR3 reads CASSSGTSHEQYF. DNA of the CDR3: TGTGCCAGCAGCTCGGGGACTAGTCACGAGCAGTACTTC.

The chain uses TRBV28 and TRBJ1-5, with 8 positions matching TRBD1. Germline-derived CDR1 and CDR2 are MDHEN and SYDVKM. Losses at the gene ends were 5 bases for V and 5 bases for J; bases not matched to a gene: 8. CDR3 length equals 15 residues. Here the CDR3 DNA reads TGTGCCAGCAGTCCCCTGACAGGGGATGATCAGCCCCAGCATTTT. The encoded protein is CASSPLTGDDQPQHF.

The CDR3 nucleotides read TGTGCCAGCAGCTTGGAAGGGGCCTCCTATGGCTACACCTTC. It codes for CASSLEGASYGYTF. The rearrangement joins TRBV5-4 to TRBJ1-2; a possible D gene is TRBD1 (5 bases). This CDR3 is 14 amino acids long. Germline V gene lookup returns CDR1 SGHNT and CDR2 YYREEE (reference sequence). The V and J ends lost 0 bases and 4 bases respectively, with 10 bases between them. Full variable domain (remainder filled in from reference TRBV5-4 and TRBJ1-2): ETGVTQSPTHLIKTRGQQVTLRCSSQSGHNTVSWYQQALGQGPQFIFQYYREEENGRGNFPPRFSGLQFPNYSSELNVNALELDDSALYLCASSLEGASYGYTFGSGTRLTVV.

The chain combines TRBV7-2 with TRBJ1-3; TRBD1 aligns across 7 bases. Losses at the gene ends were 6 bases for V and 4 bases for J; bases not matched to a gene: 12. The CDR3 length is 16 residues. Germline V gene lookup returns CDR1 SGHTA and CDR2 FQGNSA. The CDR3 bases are TGTGCCAGCAGTTACCTGGGGACAGTGAAAGGAAACACCATATATTTT. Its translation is CASSYLGTVKGNTIYF.

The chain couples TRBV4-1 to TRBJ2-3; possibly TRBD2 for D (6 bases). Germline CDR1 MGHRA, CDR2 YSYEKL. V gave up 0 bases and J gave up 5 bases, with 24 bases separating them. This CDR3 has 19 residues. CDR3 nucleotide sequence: TGCGCCAGCAGCCAAGAAAATTTGGTTAGCGGAACCCGTGGAGATACGCAGTATTTT. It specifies CASSQENLVSGTRGDTQYF.

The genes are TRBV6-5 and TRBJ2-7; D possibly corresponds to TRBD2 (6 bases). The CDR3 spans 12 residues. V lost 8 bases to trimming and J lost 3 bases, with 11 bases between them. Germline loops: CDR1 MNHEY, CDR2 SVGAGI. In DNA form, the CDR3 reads TGTGCCAGCGCAGGTAGCGGCTACGAGCAGTACTTC. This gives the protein CASAGSGYEQYF.

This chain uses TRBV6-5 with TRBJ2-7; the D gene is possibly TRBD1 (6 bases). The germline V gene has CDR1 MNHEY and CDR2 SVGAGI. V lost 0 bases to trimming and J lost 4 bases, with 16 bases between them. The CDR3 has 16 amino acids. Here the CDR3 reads CASSYSGAPLVYEQYF. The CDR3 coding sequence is TGTGCCAGCAGTTACTCGGGGGCGCCGCTGGTATACGAGCAGTACTTC.